This T cell receptor (beta chain) was recovered during a study of PD-1 blockade in classical Hodgkin lymphoma (dated by TCRdb to 2018 to 2021). About the investigation overall: Nivolumab dosing was 3 mg/kg intravenously every 2 weeks, continuing until either disease progression or unacceptable toxicity. The study used TCR beta sequencing and CyTOF to define a peripheral blood immune signature of response to PD-1 blockade in classical Hodgkin lymphoma.

The Qiagen DNeasy kit was used to extract genomic DNA both from unsorted PBMCs and from the negatively selected CD4+ and CD8+ fractions. Using primers that anneal to V and J segments, immunoSEQ multiplex PCR amplified the TCR beta CDR3 regions. A synthetic immune receptor repertoire was used to minimize amplification bias, and remaining bias was computationally removed after sequencing. The source study handled its data this way. Repertoire diversity was quantified as the Shannon entropy index using custom Python scripts. The unsorted, CD4+ and CD8+ repertoires were each analyzed separately, with the exception of combined analyses, where CD4+ and CD8+ sequences were merged in silico. Clonal expansion was defined as a frequency increase of at least 2-fold after treatment compared with C1D1, and clones undetected at baseline were assigned a pseudocount of 0.5. Singleton clones were defined as clones with 0 or 1 copy at C1D1, and non-singleton clones were defined as clones with 2 or more copies. By matching protein sequences in sorted samples from the same patient, clones expanded in unsorted samples were annotated as CD4+, CD8+ or unknown. Wilcoxon tests were applied to paired samples to test diversity changes from C1D1 to C4D1. TCRdb obtained this table from immuneACCESS and retained in-frame rearrangements with V and J assigned. These tables miss some clones; where compared with another copy, unresolved V genes account for less than half of the shortfall, and the remainder is unexplained. V and J calls and clone size come straight from that table; D and trimming were deduced from the DNA. The sample profile shows tens of thousands of clones; over 70% of them were found once. 20% to 25% of the sample is in the top ten clones.

The full study reports these points: CD4+ but not CD8+ TCR diversity rose significantly by C4D1 (p=0.0027 vs p=0.16), most apparent in complete responders (p=0.02). Lower diversity was observed in patients in whom nivolumab was started less than 1 year after ASCT, and these patients were excluded from later analyses so that confounding by immune reconstitution would be avoided. The study was limited to a single clinical trial cohort, and causes of repertoire differences, possibly disease activity or prior therapy, remained undefined. Baseline TCR diversity was reported to be lower in newly diagnosed patients than in healthy donors, and even lower in relapsed/refractory patients. Trial patients achieving complete response had baseline diversity similar to newly diagnosed patients, whereas partial responders and progressors had significantly lower diversity.

The time point tag for this specimen amounts to: cycle 2 day 1 (C2D1) of nivolumab. All trial patients had relapsed after autologous stem cell transplantation, with cohorts A, B and C differing in prior brentuximab vedotin exposure. The trial cohort included 50 to 60 patients with relapsed/refractory classical Hodgkin lymphoma, and each patient had a best overall response of complete response, partial response or progressive disease. In the multi-cohort phase II CheckMate 205 trial, trial patients received single-agent nivolumab. An independent review committee assessed best overall response by applying the 2007 International Working Group response criteria. Trial PBMCs were collected just before the start of nivolumab (C1D1) and during therapy at cycle 2 day 1 and cycle 4 day 1. Peripheral blood was collected in 8 mL Vacutainer Cell Preparation Tubes, from which PBMCs were isolated by centrifugation and then cryopreserved.

The CDR3 contains 14 residues, cysteine and phenylalanine counted. Here the CDR3 DNA is all that survives: 42 bases in frame from base 1. The junction shows trimming of 2 bases on V and 0 bases on J, plus 8 bases between the germline ends. In the germline V gene, CDR1 corresponds to SGHRS and CDR2 to YFSETQ. Comments on this clone: The specificity of this receptor is unknown. No base qualities exist here, and no much larger clone lies one base off it.

This specimen consisted of peripheral blood mononuclear cells (PBMCs), obtained before the second cycle of nivolumab. In this chain, TRBV5-1 is recombined with TRBJ1-1; a confident D gene designation cannot be given. This TCR was sampled from a human donor with classical Hodgkin lymphoma. CDR3 reads: CASSFSGLNTEAFF. The sequenced DNA: TGCGCCAGCAGCTTTTCCGGGCTGAACACTGAAGCTTTCTTT.